This is a list of T cell receptor beta chains from one sample in a study of CD8+CD57+ T cells in acquired aplastic anemia. One entry per CDR3 protein, called by TCRdb with MiXCR from the reads. The sample has under 75,000 distinct CDR3 sequences; almost 55% are singletons. The specimen sequenced was sorted CD4+, CD8+, or CD8+CD57+ T cells (not recorded which) from PBMCs. The receptors originated from a human donor in good health, serving as a control. Each CDR3 is given without its conserved first and last residue. Size values are once, few and many counts, or a class for expanded clones, and some rows have none.

v_gene: TRBV7-9; j_gene: TRBJ1-2; abundance: many; CDR3aa: ASSLLKNNYGYT
v_gene: TRBV19; j_gene: TRBJ2-1; abundance: few; CDR3aa: ASSMGGETYNEQF
v_gene: TRBV20-1; j_gene: TRBJ2-7; abundance: NA; CDR3aa: SAGDSFVEQY
v_gene: TRBV2; j_gene: TRBJ1-2; abundance: NA; CDR3aa: ASRVNYGYT
v_gene: TRBV27; j_gene: TRBJ2-1; abundance: many; CDR3aa: ATLGPGDTNYNEQF
v_gene: TRBV19; j_gene: TRBJ1-4; abundance: NA; CDR3aa: ASSMGEKLV
v_gene: TRBV7-6; j_gene: TRBJ2-1; abundance: NA; CDR3aa: ASSYSSHNEQF
v_gene: TRBV2; j_gene: TRBJ2-1; abundance: NA; CDR3aa: ASTFETDTQF
v_gene: TRBV20-1; j_gene: TRBJ1-1; abundance: many; CDR3aa: SARDLQGPTSVAEAF
v_gene: TRBV5-1; j_gene: TRBJ1-1; abundance: few; CDR3aa: ASSLGGARNTEAF
v_gene: TRBV7-9; j_gene: TRBJ1-4; abundance: many; CDR3aa: ASSGPGGTEKLF
v_gene: TRBV10-3; j_gene: TRBJ2-1; abundance: NA; CDR3aa: AISDLGARGNEQF
v_gene: TRBV10-3; j_gene: TRBJ2-7; abundance: NA; CDR3aa: ALSPHGTEDHYEQY
v_gene: TRBV7-9; j_gene: TRBJ1-1; abundance: many; CDR3aa: ASSSPATGNTEAF
v_gene: TRBV6-1; j_gene: TRBJ1-2; abundance: many; CDR3aa: ASSSPRNLYGYT
v_gene: TRBV29-1; j_gene: TRBJ1-2; abundance: NA; CDR3aa: SVDGEGQGRFGYT
v_gene: TRBV29-1; j_gene: TRBJ1-3; abundance: NA; CDR3aa: SVEDWNTGKTIY
v_gene: TRBV4-2; j_gene: TRBJ1-2; abundance: NA; CDR3aa: ASSQVLGGRGYT
v_gene: TRBV20-1; j_gene: TRBJ2-5; abundance: NA; CDR3aa: SASQKETQY
v_gene: TRBV7-2; j_gene: TRBJ2-7; abundance: NA; CDR3aa: ASSSWVVDEQY
v_gene: TRBV28; j_gene: TRBJ2-7; abundance: many; CDR3aa: ASSSSGFSEQY
v_gene: TRBV19; j_gene: TRBJ1-5; abundance: NA; CDR3aa: ASSSGGGSQPQH
v_gene: TRBV2; j_gene: TRBJ2-3; abundance: once; CDR3aa: ASSAQNLQTGY
v_gene: TRBV10-2; j_gene: TRBJ2-7; abundance: NA; CDR3aa: ASNAGTGASSYEQY
v_gene: TRBV15; j_gene: TRBJ2-1; abundance: NA; CDR3aa: ATSSPPGTSADNEQF
v_gene: TRBV24-1; j_gene: TRBJ2-1; abundance: NA; CDR3aa: ATSDLTSGRNEQF
v_gene: TRBV25-1; j_gene: TRBJ1-6; abundance: NA; CDR3aa: AGSDWDTGSLH
v_gene: TRBV20-1; j_gene: TRBJ1-2; abundance: NA; CDR3aa: SARDPDTGTGQGYT
v_gene: TRBV12-3/TRBV12-4; j_gene: TRBJ2-7; abundance: many; CDR3aa: ASSLGTLGRQGLYEQY
v_gene: TRBV9; j_gene: TRBJ2-7; abundance: NA; CDR3aa: ASSGDGYEQY
v_gene: TRBV2; j_gene: TRBJ2-7; abundance: NA; CDR3aa: ASSGRQGRDEQY
v_gene: TRBV15; j_gene: TRBJ2-3; abundance: NA; CDR3aa: ATSGTFVPTDTQY
v_gene: TRBV6-4; j_gene: TRBJ1-5; abundance: NA; CDR3aa: ASSDSGASNQPQH
v_gene: TRBV25-1; j_gene: TRBJ2-5; abundance: many; CDR3aa: ASSEWYRPRETQY
v_gene: TRBV19; j_gene: TRBJ2-7; abundance: NA; CDR3aa: ASSRRTGAGEQY
v_gene: TRBV24-1; j_gene: TRBJ1-5; abundance: NA; CDR3aa: ATSDGQNYQPQH
v_gene: TRBV6-1; j_gene: TRBJ2-7; abundance: NA; CDR3aa: ASRGTGSSYEQY
v_gene: TRBV11-2; j_gene: TRBJ2-7; abundance: many; CDR3aa: ASSLGTGGFYEQY
v_gene: TRBV9; j_gene: TRBJ2-3; abundance: many; CDR3aa: VSSEGTTDTQY
v_gene: TRBV7-9; j_gene: TRBJ1-2; abundance: NA; CDR3aa: ASRQGQGYGYT